These T cell receptor beta chains were read from a single sample in a study of Graves' ophthalmopathy and Graves' hyperthyroidism. TCRdb redid the calling of the multiplex PCR reads with MiXCR, one entry per CDR3 protein. The sample contains a few hundred thousand distinct CDR3 sequences, about 21% of which appear only once. Sequencing was carried out using peripheral blood. The receptors were sampled from a woman under 30 with stable Graves' hyperthyroidism. The conserved cysteine and the conserved F or W are not part of the CDR3 here.

v_call	j_call	cdr3_aa
TRBV20-1	TRBJ2-7	SAPLAGEQY
TRBV6-1	TRBJ2-3	ASSEAPLAGSTDTQY
TRBV7-2	TRBJ2-7	ASSFYSGAYEQY
TRBV9	TRBJ1-2	ASSTSGTDNYGYT
TRBV24-1	TRBJ2-4	ATSEAWDQKNIQY
TRBV2	TRBJ2-7	ASSARVHFSYEQY
TRBV24-1	TRBJ2-5	ATSDFGKETQY
TRBV11-2	TRBJ1-2	ASRSGVPYGYT
TRBV6-5	TRBJ2-7	ASSYMGRRAYEQY
TRBV15	TRBJ2-6	ATSGQSSGANVLT
TRBV14	TRBJ2-5	ASSQVDGTQY
TRBV30	TRBJ2-7	AWSTGLPYEQY
TRBV28	TRBJ1-5	ASSSDTEGNQPQH
TRBV27	TRBJ2-7	ASLDPGGSYEQY
TRBV28	TRBJ1-5	ASEQGRGQPQH
TRBV20-1	TRBJ1-5	SARPWRDPYSNQPQH
TRBV29-1	TRBJ2-5	SVCGRASETQY
TRBV28	TRBJ2-7	ASSPSRGSASYEQY
TRBV5-1	TRBJ2-5	ASSTPGGSETQY
TRBV12-3/TRBV12-4	TRBJ2-5	ASSLQGTGKETQY
TRBV6-5	TRBJ1-2	ASSYSRDGQYGYT
TRBV3-1	TRBJ2-5	ASSQPGRILAGQTQY
TRBV12-3/TRBV12-4	TRBJ2-7	ASTERPPYEQY
TRBV11-2	TRBJ1-2	ASSLDLGVYGYT
TRBV4-3	TRBJ2-7	ASSQGLTSGRPYEQY
TRBV12-3/TRBV12-4	TRBJ2-7	ASSPDSSYEQY
TRBV27	TRBJ2-7	ASSGYGEDEQY
TRBV7-7	TRBJ1-3	ASSQAVGAGNTIY
TRBV14	TRBJ2-6	ASSLTRAGSGANVLT